The rows below give T cell receptor beta chains drawn from one sample of a study of glioma-infiltrating T cells. TCRdb processed the multiplex PCR reads anew with MiXCR; each CDR3 protein has one entry. The sample holds fewer than 200,000 distinct CDR3 sequences, 32% seen once. The sequencing sample was made of glioma tissue, nonneoplastic brain tissue, or PBMCs (not recorded which). The receptor set was obtained from a human donor with low-grade glioma or glioblastoma, undergoing nonglioma brain surgery, or in good health (not recorded which). The conserved cysteine and the conserved F or W are not part of the CDR3 here.

J gene: TRBJ1-3
V gene: TRBV7-2
CDR3 protein: ASSPGRNTIY

J gene: TRBJ1-1
V gene: TRBV5-6
CDR3 protein: ASSYRARGTEAF

J gene: TRBJ2-7
V gene: TRBV27
CDR3 protein: ASPTLTSVPEQC

J gene: TRBJ2-1
V gene: TRBV20-1
CDR3 protein: SALGLSLDDNEQF

J gene: TRBJ2-1
V gene: TRBV7-9
CDR3 protein: ASSLGTMPYNEQF

J gene: TRBJ2-5
V gene: TRBV7-9
CDR3 protein: ATQETQY

J gene: TRBJ2-1
V gene: TRBV4-3
CDR3 protein: ASSQYEGTASSYNEQF

J gene: TRBJ2-1
V gene: TRBV14
CDR3 protein: ASSQGGDEQF

J gene: TRBJ1-5
V gene: TRBV6-2/TRBV6-3
CDR3 protein: ASSYVGAGQPQH

J gene: TRBJ1-1
V gene: TRBV7-6
CDR3 protein: ASSPSPGQGKLNTEAF

J gene: TRBJ2-5
V gene: TRBV20-1
CDR3 protein: SAWRTGVQETQY

J gene: TRBJ1-3
V gene: TRBV2
CDR3 protein: ASTEGELDTIY

J gene: TRBJ1-2
V gene: TRBV11-3
CDR3 protein: ASSLSPGYT

J gene: TRBJ2-7
V gene: TRBV6-1
CDR3 protein: ASTNTGIGYEQY

J gene: TRBJ1-1
V gene: TRBV7-2
CDR3 protein: ASSFGTFPEAF

J gene: TRBJ2-1
V gene: TRBV7-9
CDR3 protein: ASSNAGPPDNEQF

J gene: TRBJ2-7
V gene: TRBV6-1
CDR3 protein: ASSEPGQGSNEQY

J gene: TRBJ2-7
V gene: TRBV11-2
CDR3 protein: ASSRHLAQTYEQY

J gene: TRBJ1-5
V gene: TRBV6-1
CDR3 protein: ASRNLSNQPQH

J gene: TRBJ2-3
V gene: TRBV18
CDR3 protein: ASSLRDRSTDTQY

J gene: TRBJ2-7
V gene: TRBV30
CDR3 protein: AWSAFYEQY

J gene: TRBJ2-3
V gene: TRBV7-2
CDR3 protein: ASRPGGSDTQY

J gene: TRBJ1-6
V gene: TRBV25-1
CDR3 protein: ASSAQGQGDSPLH

J gene: TRBJ1-5
V gene: TRBV9
CDR3 protein: ASSPGVSQGGQPQH

J gene: TRBJ2-1
V gene: TRBV6-2/TRBV6-3
CDR3 protein: AISSGLAPLEQL

J gene: TRBJ2-1
V gene: TRBV28
CDR3 protein: ATGQGLNEQF

J gene: TRBJ1-2
V gene: TRBV28
CDR3 protein: ASSHTAPNYGYT

J gene: TRBJ2-7
V gene: TRBV6-1
CDR3 protein: ASRQTLETYEQY

J gene: TRBJ2-7
V gene: TRBV5-4
CDR3 protein: ASSTGRATYEQY

J gene: TRBJ1-1
V gene: TRBV15
CDR3 protein: ATSRDTGLTEAF